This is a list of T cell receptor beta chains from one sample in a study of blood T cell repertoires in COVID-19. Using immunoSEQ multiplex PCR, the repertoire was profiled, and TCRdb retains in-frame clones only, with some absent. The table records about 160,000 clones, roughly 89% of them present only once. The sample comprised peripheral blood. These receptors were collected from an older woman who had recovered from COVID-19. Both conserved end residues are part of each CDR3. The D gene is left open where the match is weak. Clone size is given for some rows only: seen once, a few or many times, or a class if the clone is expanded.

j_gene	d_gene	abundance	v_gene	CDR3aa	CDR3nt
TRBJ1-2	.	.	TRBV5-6	CASSPGGHDIYGYTF	TGTGCCAGCAGCCCGGGTGGACACGACATCTATGGCTACACCTTC
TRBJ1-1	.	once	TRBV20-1	CSASRGLVNTEAFF	TGCAGTGCTAGTAGGGGATTGGTGAACACTGAAGCTTTCTTT
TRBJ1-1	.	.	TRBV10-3	CAISDLGARSTEAFF	TGTGCCATCAGTGACCTAGGGGCGCGGAGCACTGAAGCTTTCTTT
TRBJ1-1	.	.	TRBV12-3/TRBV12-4	CASSQQGNTEAFF	TGTGCCAGCAGTCAACAGGGGAACACTGAAGCTTTCTTT
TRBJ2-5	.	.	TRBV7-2	CASSLSGTPQETQYF	TGTGCCAGCAGTCTCTCCGGGACTCCTCAAGAGACCCAGTACTTC
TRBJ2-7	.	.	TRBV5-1	CASSLGFWTADSYEQYF	TGCGCCAGCAGCTTGGGGTTCTGGACAGCAGACTCCTACGAGCAGTACTTC
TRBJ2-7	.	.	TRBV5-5	CASSLYSADLYEQYF	TGTGCCAGCAGCTTGTACTCGGCGGATCTCTACGAGCAGTACTTC
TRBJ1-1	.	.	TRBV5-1	CASSLDGGGTEAFF	TGCGCCAGCAGCTTGGACGGAGGAGGGACTGAAGCTTTCTTT
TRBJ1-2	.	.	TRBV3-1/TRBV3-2	CASSQTRTNYGYTF	TGTGCCAGCAGCCAAACGCGTACTAACTATGGCTACACCTTC
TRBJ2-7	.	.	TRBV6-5	CASSYTGVEYF	TGTGCCAGCAGTTATACGGGTGTAGAGTACTTC
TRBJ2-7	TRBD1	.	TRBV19	CATTRRTGGSYEQYF	TGTGCCACCACCAGGAGGACAGGGGGCTCCTACGAGCAGTACTTC
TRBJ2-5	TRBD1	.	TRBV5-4	CASSLQGAGETQYF	TGTGCCAGCAGCTTACAGGGGGCGGGAGAGACCCAGTACTTC
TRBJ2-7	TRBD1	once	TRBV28	CASSRTGTGGEQYF	TGTGCCAGCAGTCGCACCGGGACAGGGGGCGAGCAGTACTTC
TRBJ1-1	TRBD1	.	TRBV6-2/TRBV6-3	CASSLGQGRDTEAFF	TGTGCCAGCAGTTTGGGACAGGGAAGGGATACTGAAGCTTTCTTT
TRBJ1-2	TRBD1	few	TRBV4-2	CASSFGQGGEYGYTF	TGTGCCAGCAGCTTCGGACAGGGGGGAGAATATGGCTACACCTTC
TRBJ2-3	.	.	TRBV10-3	CAIKKEAVDTQYF	TGTGCCATCAAGAAGGAGGCAGTGGATACGCAGTATTTT
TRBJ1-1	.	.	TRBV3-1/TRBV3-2	CASSATELNTEAFF	TGTGCCAGCAGTGCCACGGAGCTGAACACTGAAGCTTTCTTT
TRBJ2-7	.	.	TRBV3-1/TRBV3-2	CASSSSDTYEQYF	TGTGCCAGCAGCTCATCAGACACCTACGAGCAGTACTTC
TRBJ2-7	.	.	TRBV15	CATSRQGSSYEQYF	TGTGCCACCAGCAGACAGGGTTCTTCCTACGAGCAGTACTTC
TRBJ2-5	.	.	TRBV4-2	CASSQGNSGQETQYF	TGTGCCAGCAGCCAAGGGAACAGCGGGCAAGAGACCCAGTACTTC
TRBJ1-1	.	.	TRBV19	CASSPPTGRNTEAFF	TGTGCCAGTAGTCCACCGACAGGAAGGAACACTGAAGCTTTCTTT
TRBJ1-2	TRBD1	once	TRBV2	CASRGTVTNYGYTF	TGTGCCTCAAGGGGGACAGTGACTAACTATGGCTACACCTTC
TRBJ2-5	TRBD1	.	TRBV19	CASSIRGLSQETQYF	TGTGCCAGTAGTATCAGGGGGCTGTCGCAAGAGACCCAGTACTTC
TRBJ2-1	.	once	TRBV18	CASSPGGARNNEQFF	TGTGCCAGCTCACCAGGGGGGGCGCGGAACAATGAGCAGTTCTTC
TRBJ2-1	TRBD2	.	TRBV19	CASSIRVLAGGSNEQFF	TGTGCCAGTAGTATTAGGGTACTAGCGGGGGGCTCCAATGAGCAGTTCTTC
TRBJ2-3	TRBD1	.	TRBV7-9	CASSLDLSGGDTQYF	TGTGCCAGCAGCTTGGACTTATCAGGGGGAGATACGCAGTATTTT
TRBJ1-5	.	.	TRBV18	CASSPFVGNQPQHF	TGTGCCAGCTCACCCTTCGTTGGCAATCAGCCCCAGCATTTT
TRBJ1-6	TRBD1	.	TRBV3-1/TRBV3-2	CASSQETGQVNSPLHF	TGTGCCAGCAGCCAAGAAACGGGACAGGTTAATTCACCCCTCCACTTT
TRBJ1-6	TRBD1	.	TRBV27	CASSLKITGALSPLHF	TGTGCCAGCAGTTTGAAAATTACAGGGGCCCTTTCACCCCTCCACTTT
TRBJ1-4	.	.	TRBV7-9	CASSPTRQGGEKLFF	TGTGCCAGCAGCCCGACCCGCCAGGGAGGGGAAAAACTGTTTTTT
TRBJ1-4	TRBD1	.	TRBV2	CATRPGQGYYEKLFF	TGTGCCACCCGACCTGGACAGGGGTACTATGAAAAACTGTTTTTT
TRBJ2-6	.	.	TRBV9	CASSLSGVPSGANVLTF	TGTGCCAGCAGCTTATCCGGGGTTCCCTCTGGGGCCAACGTCCTGACTTTC
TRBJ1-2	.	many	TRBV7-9	CASSLGGGGYTF	TGTGCCAGCAGCTTAGGAGGGGGTGGCTACACCTTC
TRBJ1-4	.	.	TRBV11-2	CASSRQAFGNEKLFF	TGTGCCAGCAGCCGTCAGGCTTTTGGGAATGAAAAACTGTTTTTT
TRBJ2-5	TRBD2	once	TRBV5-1	CASSLSGSGGAQETQYF	TGCGCCAGCAGCTTGAGCGGTAGCGGGGGGGCCCAAGAGACCCAGTACTTC
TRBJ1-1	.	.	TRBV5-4	CASSFDRGYTEAFF	TGTGCCAGCAGCTTTGACCGAGGGTACACTGAAGCTTTCTTT
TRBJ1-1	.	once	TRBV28	CASSVLGRAFF	TGTGCCAGCAGTGTGCTCGGGAGGGCTTTCTTT
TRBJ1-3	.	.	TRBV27	CASSFSPSGNTIYF	TGTGCCAGCAGTTTCTCCCCCTCTGGAAACACCATATATTTT
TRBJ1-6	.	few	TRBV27	CASSLTGSNSPLHF	TGTGCCAGCAGTTTAACAGGGTCTAATTCACCCCTCCACTTT
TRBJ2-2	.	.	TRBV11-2	CASSLGGRFTGELFF	TGTGCCAGCAGCTTAGGGGGCCGTTTCACCGGGGAGCTGTTTTTT
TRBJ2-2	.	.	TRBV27	CASSIRGATGGELFF	TGTGCCAGCAGTATACGGGGGGCTACGGGCGGGGAGCTGTTTTTT
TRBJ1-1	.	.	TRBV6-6	CASSPTQGSTEAFF	TGTGCCAGCAGCCCTACACAGGGATCCACTGAAGCTTTCTTT
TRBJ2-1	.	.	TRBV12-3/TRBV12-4	CASSPKRAGEQFF	TGTGCCAGCAGCCCCAAAAGGGCGGGTGAGCAGTTCTTC
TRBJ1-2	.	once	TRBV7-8	CASSRQGIDYGYTF	TGTGCCAGCAGCCGCCAGGGGATAGACTATGGCTACACCTTC
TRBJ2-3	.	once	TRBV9	CASSAQGLSLDTQYF	TGTGCCAGCAGCGCCCAGGGGTTGTCATTGGATACGCAGTATTTT
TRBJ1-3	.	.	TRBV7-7	CASSPSGAGNTIYF	TGTGCTAGCAGCCCGTCAGGGGCTGGAAACACCATATATTTT
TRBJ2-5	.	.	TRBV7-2	CASSSSGIQETQYF	TGTGCCAGCAGCTCCTCGGGGATCCAAGAGACCCAGTACTTC
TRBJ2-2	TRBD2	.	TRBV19	CATKQSGGGTGELFF	TGTGCCACCAAACAAAGCGGGGGGGGCACCGGGGAGCTGTTTTTT
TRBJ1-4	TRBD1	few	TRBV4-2	CASSQETGGAGRMFF	TGTGCCAGCAGCCAAGAGACAGGGGGCGCCGGGAGGATGTTTTTT
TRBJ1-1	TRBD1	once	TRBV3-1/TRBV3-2	CASSPVPGQGEAFF	TGTGCCAGCAGCCCTGTCCCGGGACAGGGAGAAGCTTTCTTT
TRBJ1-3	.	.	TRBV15	CATSRDISATIYF	TGTGCCACCAGCAGAGATATCAGTGCCACCATATATTTT
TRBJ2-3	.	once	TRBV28	CASSAPGIPSTDTQYF	TGTGCCAGCAGTGCCCCAGGGATTCCTAGCACAGATACGCAGTATTTT